A single T cell receptor beta chain is shown here with its context. The antigen it binds to is not known. The input lacks base qualities; no much larger clone sits a single base away. The immunoSEQ Assay, a bias-controlled multiplex PCR, was used to amplify TCRbeta CDR3 regions from genomic DNA. On the authors' methods: The number of nucleated cells in each sample was estimated by amplification of reference gene primers within the assay. To quantify the absolute abundance of each unique TCRbeta CDR3 rearrangement, sequence reads were collapsed and filtered. Productive Simpson clonality was computed per sample as the square root of Simpson's diversity index over productive rearrangements. TCRdb provides this immuneACCESS table in a form limited to in-frame rearrangements. Some clones are lacking; in checked studies, under half of them reflect an unresolved V gene, and why the rest are absent is not known. Clone size and V and J calls were adopted from that table, with D and trimming inferred from the DNA. A total of 250,000 to 300,000 clones appear in this sample, approximately 83% of them only once. The ten largest make up around 10% of the sample.

Collaborating institutions collected whole blood in K2EDTA tubes following their own protocols. Collaborator samples were shipped for TCRbeta analysis as frozen whole blood, isolated PBMCs, or DNA extracted from either sample type. This sample stems from a study of blood T cell repertoires in COVID-19 (TCRdb year 2020). About the full investigation: Samples covering the acute and convalescent phases of COVID-19 were provided by collaborators in the United States, Italy and Spain. Subjects who had been exposed to COVID-19, were actively infected with it, or had recovered from it provided the deeply sampled blood TCRbeta repertoires that made up the dataset. The repertoires were released in a freely available public database meant as a resource for research on the immune response to SARS-CoV-2. A de-identified subject ID, COVID-19 status, age in years and sex were almost always included in the sample metadata. Samples were obtained from the ongoing ImmuneRACE study (first 160 participants) and from 1,200 or so subjects provided by 6 global collaborators. Where HLA class I and class II types were available, the types were taken from metadata supplied by the sample provider, not from assay-based typing. The prospective study material was composed of cDNA or gDNA derived from T cells, B-cell-depleted T cells, or PBMCs. Study-wide conclusions, independent of this receptor: The amount of clinical and demographic metadata varied by source and participant and was provided uncurated.

The germline V gene gives CDR1 as SNHLY and CDR2 as FYNNEI. V is pruned by 8 bases and J by 5 bases, leaving 7 bases of the junction without a gene match. The CDR3, from cysteine to phenylalanine, totals 13 residues. Kept here is only the CDR3 DNA, which spans 39 bases and is read in frame from base 1. The rearrangement joined TRBV2 to TRBJ2-3; the junction holds 7 bases that match TRBD1. This receptor was taken from a woman aged 70-85 years with acute or convalescent COVID-19. Sequencing used peripheral blood. At the DNA level, the sequence is TGTGCCAGCTTACGACAGGGAGTAGATACGCAGTATTTT. It translates as CASLRQGVDTQYF.